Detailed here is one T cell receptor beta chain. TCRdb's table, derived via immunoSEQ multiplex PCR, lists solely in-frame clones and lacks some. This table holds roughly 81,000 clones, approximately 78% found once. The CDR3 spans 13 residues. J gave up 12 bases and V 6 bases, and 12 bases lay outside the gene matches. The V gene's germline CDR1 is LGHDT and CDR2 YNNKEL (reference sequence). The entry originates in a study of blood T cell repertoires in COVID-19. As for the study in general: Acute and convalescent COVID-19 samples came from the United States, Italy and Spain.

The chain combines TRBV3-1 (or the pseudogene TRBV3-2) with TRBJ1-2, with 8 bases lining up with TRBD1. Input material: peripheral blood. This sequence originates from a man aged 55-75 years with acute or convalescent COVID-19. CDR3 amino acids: CASSRLTGGVDTF. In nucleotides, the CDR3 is TGTGCCAGCAGTCGATTAACAGGGGGAGTCGACACCTTC.